The 14 T cell receptor beta chains below all came from one sample that was sequenced in a study of shared clonotypes between healthy human individuals. Only in-frame clones appear in the TCRdb table, and some are missing; sequencing was by immunoSEQ multiplex PCR. The sample lists about 2.4 million clones, approximately 94% occurring once. The sequenced sample was naive CD4+ T cells from PBMCs. Subset reported: CD45RA+ positively selected. These receptors were collected from a young man in good health. Some clones in this sample may be carry-over from other donors' samples.

This rearrangement joins TRBV4-2 to TRBJ2-7, with 8 positions matching TRBD1. The germline V gene encodes CDR1 LGHNA and CDR2 YNFKEQ. The CDR3 sequence is 14 residues long. V lost 0 bases to trimming and J lost 7 bases; unmatched junction nucleotides: 5. The CDR3 here is CASSQDRGQREQYF. Written as DNA, the CDR3 is TGTGCCAGCAGCCAAGACAGGGGGCAAAGGGAGCAGTACTTC.

The chain carries TRBV5-1 and TRBJ1-2, with a weak D call TRBD1 (5 bases). Germline V lookup: CDR1 SGHRS, CDR2 YFSETQ. V lost 2 bases to trimming and J lost 1 base, with 12 bases between them. The length of the CDR3 is 15 residues. The chain's CDR3 is CASSFTGSSNYGYTF. For the CDR3, the DNA is TGCGCCAGCAGCTTCACAGGTTCGAGTAACTATGGCTACACCTTC. Filled out from reference TRBV5-1 and TRBJ1-2, the complete variable domain reads KAGVTQTPRYLIKTRGQQVTLSCSPISGHRSVSWYQQTPGQGLQFLFEYFSETQRNKGNFPGRFSGRQFSNSRSEMNVSTLELGDSALYLCASSFTGSSNYGYTFGSGTRLTVV.

This clone has only one observation. The chain uses TRBV6-6 and TRBJ2-1; D may be TRBD2 (5 bases). The germline gives CDR1 MNHNY, CDR2 SVGAGI (reference sequence). This CDR3 comprises 11 residues. V dropped 7 bases and J dropped 4 bases, with 5 bases sitting between them. The CDR3 region has the DNA TGTGCCAGCACGGGGTACAATGAGCAGTTCTTC. It translates to CASTGYNEQFF.

This clone was found once. This chain links TRBV4-2 with TRBJ2-7, with D perhaps matching TRBD1 (5 bases). This CDR3 has 14 amino acids. Germline CDR1 reads LGHNA; CDR2 reads YNFKEQ. V lost 3 bases, J lost 4 bases, and 13 bases lay in between. Here the CDR3 DNA reads TGTGCCAGCAGCCAGTCCGACAGAGAATACGAGCAGTACTTC. This encodes CASSQSDREYEQYF.

This chain links TRBV19 with TRBJ1-2, with TRBD1 as a possible D gene (5 bases). The CDR3 consists of 13 residues. The germline V gene encodes CDR1 LNHDA and CDR2 SQIVND (reference sequence). V was clipped by 5 bases and J by 4 bases, with 11 bases between them. The CDR3 DNA reads as TGTGCCAGTAGTCGGGACCAATTCTATGGCTACACCTTC. It specifies CASSRDQFYGYTF.

This clone was found once. The V and J genes are TRBV28 and TRBJ2-6; D may be TRBD1 (7 bases). Germline loops: CDR1 MDHEN, CDR2 SYDVKM. Trimming cost V 5 bases and J 0 bases, with 17 bases left between them. CDR3 length: 18 residues. For the CDR3, the DNA is TGTGCCAGCAGTCATCGACAGGGAGGCGGCTCTGGGGCCAACGTCCTGACTTTC. Its protein product is CASSHRQGGGSGANVLTF.

This chain links TRBV9 with TRBJ2-3; D ambiguous. The V end was cut by 0 bases, the J end by 2 bases, with 7 bases between. CDR3 length: 14 residues. Germline V lookup: CDR1 SGDLS, CDR2 YYNGEE. The chain's CDR3 is CASSVGRITDTQYF. CDR3 DNA sequence: TGTGCCAGCAGCGTAGGACGGATCACAGATACGCAGTATTTT.

This clone appeared once. The chain recombines TRBV15 with TRBJ2-2; 7 nucleotides match TRBD1. J was trimmed by 6 bases and V by 3 bases; bases with no gene match: 7. The CDR3 runs 15 residues. CDR1 LNHNV and CDR2 YYDKDF come from the germline V gene (reference sequence). CDR3 nucleotide sequence: TGTGCCACCAGCAGCAGACAGGGCCTTCCCGGGGAGCTGTTTTTT. It translates to CATSSRQGLPGELFF. The whole variable domain, filled in from reference TRBV15 and TRBJ2-2, reads DAMVIQNPRYQVTQFGKPVTLSCSQTLNHNVMYWYQQKSSQAPKLLFHYYDKDFNNEADTPDNFQSRRPNTSFCFLDIRSPGLGDTAMYLCATSSRQGLPGELFFGEGSRLTVL.

The chain employs TRBV7-2 and TRBJ2-7, with TRBD1 identical over 8 bases. Trimming cost V 3 bases and J 6 bases; bases outside gene matches: 4. This CDR3 has 13 amino acids. Germline-derived CDR1 and CDR2 are SGHTA and FQGNSA. The CDR3 sequence is CASSLTTGAEQYF. The CDR3 nucleotides are TGTGCCAGCAGCTTGACGACAGGGGCCGAGCAGTACTTC.

J is TRBJ1-4 and V is TRBV2; tentatively, D is TRBD1 (5 bases). Germline lookup yields CDR1 SNHLY and CDR2 FYNNEI. The V and J ends lost 6 bases and 10 bases respectively, with 15 bases between them. This CDR3 has 13 residues. The CDR3, as DNA: TGTGCCAGCAGGCAATCCGCTGGGGGAAAACTGTTTTTT. Amino acid sequence: CASRQSAGGKLFF.

This sequence joins TRBV4-1 and TRBJ2-3; TRBD1 is a possible D gene (5 bases). V dropped 4 bases and J dropped 6 bases, with 20 bases sitting between them. This CDR3 is built from 16 residues. CDR1 is MGHRA and CDR2 is YSYEKL in the germline V gene. The CDR3 reads CASSPNQGGLTDTQYF. Here the CDR3 DNA reads TGCGCCAGCAGCCCTAACCAGGGTGGGCTCACTGATACGCAGTATTTT.

The genes are TRBV7-2 and TRBJ2-7; D might be TRBD2 (6 bases). This CDR3 is 14 amino acids long. V was shortened by 3 bases and J by 6 bases, with 15 bases between the two germline ends. From germline, CDR1 is SGHTA and CDR2 FQGNSA. The CDR3 region is CASSLGGGYREQYF. The CDR3 DNA follows: TGTGCCAGCAGCTTGGGGGGAGGCTACCGCGAGCAGTACTTC.

About this clone: In the same sample, other DNA sequences code for this CDR3. The chain couples TRBV6-5 to TRBJ1-1; possible D gene TRBD1, 5 bases. The CDR3 consists of 14 residues. Trimming stripped 0 bases from V and 3 bases from J, with 8 bases between. CDR1 is MNHEY and CDR2 is SVGAGI in the germline V gene. DNA of the CDR3: TGTGCCAGCAGTTACTCTAGCAGGGACACTGAAGCTTTCTTT. It encodes CASSYSSRDTEAFF.

The rearrangement links TRBV4-2 to TRBJ2-2; D unclear. V lost 0 bases, J lost 0 bases, and 11 bases lay in between. Looked up from germline, CDR1 is LGHNA and CDR2 is YNFKEQ. The CDR3 has 17 residues. Here the CDR3 DNA reads TGTGCCAGCAGCCAAGAGGTTTTAGCTGCGAACACCGGGGAGCTGTTTTTT. Translation: CASSQEVLAANTGELFF.